This TCR beta chain was sequenced during a study of shared clonotypes between healthy human individuals. CDR1 is ENHRY and CDR2 is SYGVKD in the germline V gene. The CDR3 length is 15 residues. V trimming: 5 bases; J trimming: 2 bases; junction bases outside the gene matches: 3. Sequencing used immunoSEQ multiplex PCR; TCRdb keeps in-frame clones, though not all of them. Of about 2 million clones listed, approximately 95% are singletons. The TCR comes from a man aged 18 to 30 in good health. The specimen was naive CD4+ T cells sorted from blood. As to subset: CD45RA+ positively selected. This chain links TRBV10-3 with TRBJ2-7, with 13 bases that match TRBD2. CDR3 sequence reads: CAISRGLAGTYEQYF. The CDR3 nucleotides read TGTGCCATCAGTAGGGGACTAGCGGGAACCTACGAGCAGTACTTC.